The subject of this entry is one T cell receptor (beta chain). Its target is unknown. In the PCR, 60 Vbeta and 13 Jbeta primers were used. Sequencing was performed with immunoSEQ multiplex PCR; in TCRdb, only in-frame clones are kept and a portion is missing. The repertoire has about 94,000 clones, around 66% of them found once; the top ten carry under 4%. The data are from a study of cytomegalovirus exposure and HLA in healthy donors. General study findings and limits: Later analysis showed TCR association rates varying by HLA locus, highest for DRB1 and lowest for HLA-C. According to the study, around 180 TCR beta chains were cytomegalovirus-associated. Some public TCRs appeared in many individuals, while most sequences were rare. Researchers reported from a later analysis that most CMV-associated TCR beta chains appeared HLA-restricted.

CDR3 length: 16 amino acids. Germline CDR1 SGHRS, CDR2 YFSETQ. J gave up 2 bases and V 4 bases, and 4 bases lay outside the gene matches. The chain has TRBV5-1 and TRBJ2-6, with 9 bases lining up with TRBD1. The TCR was taken from a man aged 25-45 years in good health and CMV-seronegative. Sequencing used PBMCs. The CDR3 DNA reads as TGCGCCAGCAGCGCCGGGACAGGGACTGGGGCCAACGTCCTGACTTTC. It translates to CASSAGTGTGANVLTF.